A single sample gave rise to the 21 T cell receptor beta chains below, sequenced in a study of T cells of healthy individuals. TCRdb recomputed calls from the 5' RACE reads with MiXCR, one row per CDR3 protein. The table includes approximately 58,000 distinct CDR3 sequences, about 15% detected once. Every receptor here comes from a human donor in good health.

In its sample, this clonotype was seen a few times. The chain uses TRBV7-7 and TRBJ2-5; D is undetermined. The V end lost 6 bases, the J end lost 5 bases, and 13 bases lay between the germline ends. The germline CDR1 and CDR2 sequences are SSHAT and FNYEAQ (reference sequence). This CDR3 has 13 residues. CDR3 protein: CASSADSTETQYF. DNA for the CDR3: TGTGCCAGCAGTGCAGACTCTACGGAGACCCAGTACTTC.

This clonotype was found a few times. This chain connects TRBV4-3 to TRBJ1-4; 8 positions agree with TRBD1. The CDR3 totals 15 residues. Germline V lookup: CDR1 LGHNA, CDR2 YSLEER. With 1 base clipped from V and 7 bases from J, the junction kept 5 bases outside the gene matches. CDR3 loop: CASSQAGQAAEKLFF. The CDR3 nucleotides read TGCGCCAGCAGCCAAGCGGGACAGGCCGCTGAAAAACTGTTTTTT.

Written as DNA, the CDR3 is TGCAGTGCTGGGCCGCGGGAGGGCCAAGGAAATGAGCAGTTCTTC. Its translation is CSAGPREGQGNEQFF. This chain uses TRBV20-1 with TRBJ2-1; TRBD2 aligns across 9 bases. The CDR3 is 15 residues long. Germline values: CDR1 DFQATT, CDR2 SNEGSKA (reference sequence). Trimming took 5 bases from V and 7 from J; bases not matched to a gene: 12.

The CDR3 reads CSAPDRGLPGEGRYTF. Written as DNA, the CDR3 is TGCAGCGCTCCCGACAGGGGGCTCCCCGGGGAAGGTCGCTACACCTTC. The V call is TRBV29-1, the J call TRBJ1-2; TRBD1 matches at 10 bases. The CDR3 is 16 residues long. Trimming took 7 bases from V and 9 from J; bases not matched to a gene: 20. Germline V gives CDR1 SQVTM, CDR2 ANQGSEA.

This clonotype was picked up many times. This chain joins TRBV11-2 and TRBJ2-3, with 8 bases that match TRBD2. V gave up 1 base and J gave up 5 bases; unmatched junction bases: 5. The CDR3 contains 15 residues. Germline V gives CDR1 SGHAT, CDR2 FQNNGV. The CDR3 here is CASSLVGLAGDTQYF. CDR3 in DNA: TGTGCCAGCAGCTTAGTAGGCCTAGCGGGAGATACGCAGTATTTT. Variable domain in full (rest from reference TRBV11-2 and TRBJ2-3): EAGVAQSPRYKIIEKRQSVAFWCNPISGHATLYWYQQILGQGPKLLIQFQNNGVVDDSQLPKDRFSAERLKGVDSTLKIQPAKLEDSAVYLCASSLVGLAGDTQYFGPGTRLTVL.

The chain joins TRBV25-1 to TRBJ2-5, with TRBD2 matching 8 bases. Looked up from germline, CDR1 is MGHDK and CDR2 is SYGVNS. CDR3 length: 15 amino acids. V lost 5 bases, J lost 5 bases, and 10 bases stayed unmatched. CDR3 in DNA: TGTGCCAGCAGTCGGGCGGCGGGAGGCAGGGAGACCCAGTACTTC. Encoded protein: CASSRAAGGRETQYF.

The chain combines TRBV19 with TRBJ2-3; TRBD1 is a possible D gene (5 bases). The V end lost 7 bases, the J end lost 1 base, and 12 bases lay between the germline ends. The CDR3 contains 14 residues. Germline V gene sequence: CDR1 LNHDA, CDR2 SQIVND (reference sequence). Written as DNA, the CDR3 is TGTGCCAGTAAAGTTGACAGTGGCACAGATACGCAGTATTTT. It codes for CASKVDSGTDTQYF.

This clonotype has at least ten counts. The chain carries TRBV20-1 and TRBJ1-2, with D possibly TRBD1 on 5 matching bases. Germline V lookup: CDR1 DFQATT, CDR2 SNEGSKA (reference sequence). CDR3 length: 16 residues. V lost 0 bases, J lost 0 bases, and 14 bases lay in between. The CDR3 DNA sequence: TGCAGTGCTAGAGATCGGGGGACTCTACCTAACTATGGCTACACCTTC. Translating gives CSARDRGTLPNYGYTF.

V gene TRBV24-1 combines with J gene TRBJ1-1; the D is unclear. Deletions cut 7 bases from V and 4 bases from J, with 12 bases between. Germline V gene lookup returns CDR1 KGHDR and CDR2 SFDVKD. The CDR3 is 13 amino acids. The CDR3, as DNA: TGTGCCACCAGGGGAGGAGACGGCACTGAAGCTTTCTTT. Translating it yields CATRGGDGTEAFF.

This clonotype was picked up many times. The chain links TRBV23-1 to TRBJ2-7; D uncertain. TRBV23-1 falls under the ORF class, with uncertain function. V was cut by 4 bases and J by 3 bases, with 13 bases left in between. The CDR3 has 14 residues. DNA for the CDR3: TGCGCCAGCAGTCCCTGCGTATCCCTCTACGAGCAGTACTTC. Translating gives CASSPCVSLYEQYF.

Here the CDR3 reads CASGLLAGETQYF. Here the CDR3 DNA reads TGTGCTAGTGGTTTGTTGGCCGGTGAGACCCAGTACTTC. The J gene is TRBJ2-5, the V gene TRBV12-5; the D is unclear. Germline CDR1 reads LGHNT; CDR2 reads FRNRAP. The CDR3 is 13 amino acids. The V end lost 2 bases, the J end lost 5 bases, and 9 bases lay between the germline ends.

This clonotype turned up a few times. This sequence joins TRBV27 and TRBJ2-5; no definite D call. Germline lookup yields CDR1 MNHEY and CDR2 SMNVEV (reference sequence). V dropped 5 bases and J dropped 3 bases, with 16 bases sitting between them. CDR3 length: 15 residues. Here the CDR3 reads CASSPRTPYKETQYF. Here the CDR3 DNA reads TGTGCCAGCAGTCCGCGGACCCCTTACAAAGAGACCCAGTACTTC.

V gene TRBV2 combines with J gene TRBJ2-5; a possible D gene is TRBD1 (6 bases). V lost 1 base to trimming and J lost 4 bases, with 7 bases between them. CDR1 is SNHLY and CDR2 is FYNNEI in the germline V gene. There are 13 residues in the CDR3. CDR3 DNA: TGTGCCAGCAGTGAAGTAGGGGGAGAGACCCAGTACTTC. Its translation: CASSEVGGETQYF. The full variable domain, its missing parts supplied by reference TRBV2 and TRBJ2-5, is EPEVTQTPSHQVTQMGQEVILRCVPISNHLYFYWYRQILGQKVEFLVSFYNNEISEKSEIFDDQFSVERPDGSNFTLKIRSTKLEDSAMYFCASSEVGGETQYFGPGTRLLVL.

V and J are TRBV6-6 and TRBJ2-3; D uncertain. The CDR3 loop spans 14 amino acids. Germline values: CDR1 MNHNY, CDR2 SVGAGI (reference sequence). Between the trimmed V and J ends, which lost 0 bases and 4 bases, there was a span of 8 bases. CDR3 residues: CASSYSKAADTQYF. The CDR3 DNA reads as TGTGCCAGCAGTTACTCGAAGGCAGCAGATACGCAGTATTTT.

This clonotype was recorded a few times. The rearrangement links TRBV3-1 to TRBJ2-1; 12 nucleotides agree with TRBD2. Germline assignment: CDR1 LGHDT and CDR2 YNNKEL (reference sequence). V dropped 9 bases and J dropped 2; count of bases not matched to a gene: 2. The CDR3 is made up of 14 amino acids. CDR3 residues: CASSSGGAYNEQFF. CDR3 DNA: TGTGCCAGTTCTAGCGGGGGGGCCTACAATGAGCAGTTCTTC.

The chain's CDR3 is CAVTSGERSPLHF. The CDR3 bases are TGTGCCGTCACCTCGGGGGAACGGTCACCCCTCCACTTT. The chain carries TRBV7-9 and TRBJ1-6; maybe TRBD1 (5 bases). Germline CDR1 and CDR2: SEHNR and FQNEAQ (reference sequence). The CDR3 contains 13 residues. Trimming left V 11 bases short and J 10 bases short, with 18 bases between.

This clonotype was seen repeatedly, ten times or more. The CDR3: CSARDPAGPGEQYF. The CDR3 nucleotides are TGCAGTGCTAGAGATCCTGCGGGGCCGGGGGAGCAGTACTTC. The chain employs TRBV20-1 and TRBJ2-7; TRBD2 might be the D (6 bases). The CDR3 sequence is 14 residues long. In germline, CDR1 is DFQATT, CDR2 SNEGSKA (reference sequence). V lost 0 bases and J lost 7, with 16 bases in between.

This clonotype was detected many times. The rearrangement links TRBV24-1 to TRBJ1-2; 12 bases match TRBD1. Germline CDR1 and CDR2: KGHDR and SFDVKD. V shed 3 bases, J shed 10 bases, and the junction held 5 bases outside the gene matches. This CDR3 is 14 amino acids long. The CDR3 here is CATSDPGQGADYTF. CDR3 DNA: TGTGCCACCAGTGATCCGGGACAGGGGGCAGACTACACCTTC.

There are a few counts of this clonotype. The rearrangement joins TRBV6-1 to TRBJ1-6, with a weak D call TRBD1 (6 bases). Germline lookup yields CDR1 MNHNS and CDR2 SASEGT. This CDR3 is 14 amino acids long. Between the trimmed V and J ends, which lost 7 bases and 4 bases, there was a span of 11 bases. The CDR3, as DNA: TGTGCCAGCACCTGGGGGCAGTATAATTCACCCCTCCACTTT. It is translated as CASTWGQYNSPLHF.

This chain uses TRBV28 with TRBJ1-5; D remains ambiguous. Trimming removed 7 bases from V and 0 bases from J, with 10 bases in between. This CDR3 contains 14 residues. Germline assignment: CDR1 MDHEN and CDR2 SYDVKM. CDR3 DNA: TGTGCCAGCACCCCCGGAGGTAGCAATCAGCCCCAGCATTTT. Translating gives CASTPGGSNQPQHF.

This clonotype was seen repeatedly, ten times or more. The CDR3 loop reads CASSSYRGIVDEQYF. For the CDR3, the DNA is TGCGCCAGCAGCTCCTACAGGGGTATCGTTGACGAGCAGTACTTC. The chain joins TRBV5-1 to TRBJ2-7; 7 bases are shared with TRBD1. This CDR3 spans 15 amino acids. With 3 bases clipped from V and 5 bases from J, the junction kept 11 bases outside the gene matches. Germline V lookup: CDR1 SGHRS, CDR2 YFSETQ.